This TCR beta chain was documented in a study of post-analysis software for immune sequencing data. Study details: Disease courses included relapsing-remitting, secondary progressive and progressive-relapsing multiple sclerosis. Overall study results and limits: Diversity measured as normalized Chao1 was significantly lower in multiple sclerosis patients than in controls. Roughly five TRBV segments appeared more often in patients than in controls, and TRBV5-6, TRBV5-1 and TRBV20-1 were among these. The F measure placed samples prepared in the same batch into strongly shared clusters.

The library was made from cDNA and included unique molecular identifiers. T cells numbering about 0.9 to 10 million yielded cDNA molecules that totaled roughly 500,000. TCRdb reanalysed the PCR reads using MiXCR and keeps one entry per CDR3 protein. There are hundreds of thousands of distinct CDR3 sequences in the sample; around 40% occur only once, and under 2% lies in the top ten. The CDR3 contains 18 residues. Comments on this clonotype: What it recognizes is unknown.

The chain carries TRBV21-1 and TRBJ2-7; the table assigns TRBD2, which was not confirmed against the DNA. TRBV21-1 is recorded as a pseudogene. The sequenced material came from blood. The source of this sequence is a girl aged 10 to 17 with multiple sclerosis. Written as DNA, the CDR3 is TGTGCCAGCAGCGCCCCGGGACTAGCGGGGGGGGTCTCCTACGAGCAGTACTTC. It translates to CASSAPGLAGGVSYEQYF.